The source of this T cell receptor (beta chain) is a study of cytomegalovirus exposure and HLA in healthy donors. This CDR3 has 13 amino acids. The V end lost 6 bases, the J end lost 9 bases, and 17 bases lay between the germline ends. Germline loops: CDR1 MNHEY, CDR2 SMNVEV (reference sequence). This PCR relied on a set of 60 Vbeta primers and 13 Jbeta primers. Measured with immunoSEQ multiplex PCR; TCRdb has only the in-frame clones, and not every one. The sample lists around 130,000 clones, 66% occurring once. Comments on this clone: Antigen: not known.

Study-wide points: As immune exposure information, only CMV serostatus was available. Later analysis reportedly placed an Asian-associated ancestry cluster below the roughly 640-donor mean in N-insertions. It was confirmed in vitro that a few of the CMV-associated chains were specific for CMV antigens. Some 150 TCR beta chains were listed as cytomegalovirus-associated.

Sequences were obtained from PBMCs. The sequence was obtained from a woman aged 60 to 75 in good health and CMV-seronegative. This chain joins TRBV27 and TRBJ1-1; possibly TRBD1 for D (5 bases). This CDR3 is CASRIQGAPKAFF. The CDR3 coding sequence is TGTGCCAGCAGAATTCAGGGTGCCCCTAAAGCTTTCTTT.